This TCR beta chain was identified during a study of T cells after yellow fever vaccination. Deletions cut 7 bases from V and 6 bases from J, with 14 bases between. Germline V lookup: CDR1 SGHRS, CDR2 YFSETQ. The CDR3 is 12 residues long. TCRdb called the 5' RACE reads again in MiXCR, with one record for every CDR3 protein. Altogether 350,000 or so distinct CDR3 sequences are present, roughly 8.6% being singletons, with the ten largest covering approximately 15%. Study outcomes and limitations: Some clonotypes were seen in both the CD4 and the CD8 compartments. These made up a small share and likely arose from convergent recombination. Secondary responses were weaker yet peaked faster, day 5 versus 15. The bulk population could contribute abundant contaminating clonotypes to FACS-sorted repertoires. Among primary-vaccination clones, most reappeared after the booster, at roughly 95% for CD4 and around 90% for CD8.

With respect to this clonotype: Its antigen remains unidentified.

The clonotype comes from a man aged 18 to 29 who received the YFV17D yellow fever vaccine. Material: PBMCs, obtained more than 40 days after the first yellow fever vaccination. The chain is built from TRBV5-1 and TRBJ2-7, with D uncertain. Here the CDR3 reads CASASPMGEQYF. CDR3 coding DNA: TGCGCCAGCGCCTCCCCTATGGGCGAGCAGTACTTC. Supplemented by reference TRBV5-1 and TRBJ2-7, the full variable domain reads KAGVTQTPRYLIKTRGQQVTLSCSPISGHRSVSWYQQTPGQGLQFLFEYFSETQRNKGNFPGRFSGRQFSNSRSEMNVSTLELGDSALYLCASASPMGEQYFGPGTRLTVT.